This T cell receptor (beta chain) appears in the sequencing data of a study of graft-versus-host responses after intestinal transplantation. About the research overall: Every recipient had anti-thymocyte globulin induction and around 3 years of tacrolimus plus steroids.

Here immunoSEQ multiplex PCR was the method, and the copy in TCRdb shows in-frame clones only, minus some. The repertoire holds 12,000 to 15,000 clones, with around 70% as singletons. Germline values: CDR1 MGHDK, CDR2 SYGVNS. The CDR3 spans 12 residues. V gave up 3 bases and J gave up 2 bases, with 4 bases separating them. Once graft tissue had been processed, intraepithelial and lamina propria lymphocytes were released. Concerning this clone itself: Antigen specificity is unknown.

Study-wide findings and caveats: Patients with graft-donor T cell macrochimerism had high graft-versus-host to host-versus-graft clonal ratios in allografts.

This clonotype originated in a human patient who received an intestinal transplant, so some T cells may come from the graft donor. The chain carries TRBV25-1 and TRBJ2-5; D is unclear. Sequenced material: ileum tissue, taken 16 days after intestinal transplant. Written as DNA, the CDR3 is TGTGCCAGCAGTGACAAACAAGAGACCCAGTACTTC. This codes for CASSDKQETQYF.